A single sample is the source of the 17 T cell receptor beta chains below, sequenced in a study of cytomegalovirus exposure and HLA in healthy donors (dated by TCRdb to 2016 to 2017). Receptors were amplified or captured by the immunoSEQ multiplex PCR assay. For the multiplex PCR, a mixture combining 60 forward primers for TCR Vbeta segments and 13 reverse primers for TCR Jbeta segments was used. The immuneACCESS repertoire file appears here via TCRdb, limited to in-frame rearrangements. These files lack a portion of the clones; in checked studies, under half of the deficit traces to unresolved V genes, and the cause of the others is not known. This sample has around 130,000 clones in its table, and just under 80% of those were observed once. The ten biggest clones cover 5.3% of the sample. Sequencing used PBMCs. The origin of the receptors is a man under 40 in good health and CMV-seronegative.

The rearrangement joins TRBV6-5 to TRBJ1-1; no firm D call. Per germline, CDR1 MNHEY and CDR2 SVGAGI. This CDR3 contains 14 residues. Trimming pared 3 bases from V and 0 bases from J, leaving 8 bases between. CDR3 residues: CASSYARLNTEAFF. The CDR3 nucleotides are TGTGCCAGCAGTTATGCGCGATTGAACACTGAAGCTTTCTTT.

The chain carries TRBV5-1 and TRBJ2-2; 10 bases align to TRBD2. Germline CDR1 reads SGHRS; CDR2 reads YFSETQ. V gave up 5 bases and J gave up 6 bases; unmatched junction bases: 7. The CDR3 extends over 15 amino acids. In nucleotides, the CDR3 is TGCGCCAGCAGGGAAGGGACTAGCGTTTCCGGGGAGCTGTTTTTT. Its translation: CASREGTSVSGELFF.

This sequence joins TRBV2 and TRBJ2-1; 8 bases match TRBD2. The CDR3 consists of 13 residues. CDR1 SNHLY and CDR2 FYNNEI come from the germline V gene. Trimming removed 9 bases from V and 0 bases from J; junction bases left unmatched: 1. CDR3 in amino acids: CASSGDSYNEQFF. The CDR3 DNA reads TGTGCCAGTAGCGGGGACTCCTACAATGAGCAGTTCTTC.

With respect to this clone: An end of the junction does not agree with germline; a read error may underlie this. V and J are TRBV11-1 and TRBJ1-1, with D possibly being TRBD1 (5 bases). The germline CDR1 and CDR2 sequences are SGHAT and FQDESV (reference sequence). The CDR3 covers 12 residues. CDR3 bases: TGTGCCAGCAGCTTAGGCAGGGCTGACGCTTTCTTT. This translates into CASSLGRADAFF. The full variable domain, rest sourced from reference TRBV11-1 and TRBJ1-1, is EAEVAQSPRYKITEKSQAVAFWCDPISGHATLYWYRQILGQGPELLVQFQDESVVDDSQLPKDRFSAERLKGVDSTLKIQPAELGDSAMYLCASSLGRADAFFGQGTRLTVV.

This chain connects TRBV6-5 to TRBJ2-5, with a tentative D call TRBD1 (6 bases). CDR1 and CDR2 from the germline V gene are MNHEY and SVGAGI. This CDR3 has 13 residues. V was trimmed by 6 bases and J by 3 bases, leaving 11 bases between them. CDR3 DNA: TGTGCCAGCAGCATAGGACAGAAAGAGACCCAGTACTTC. Translation: CASSIGQKETQYF.

The rearrangement joins TRBV6-4 to TRBJ1-5; 7 positions match TRBD1. The trim removed 3 bases at V and 2 bases at J, leaving 10 bases unmatched. The CDR3 totals 17 residues. Per germline, CDR1 MRHNA and CDR2 SNTAGT. CDR3 in amino acids: CASSERTGERGNQPQHF. CDR3 nucleotide sequence: TGTGCCAGCAGTGAACGTACAGGGGAGAGGGGCAATCAGCCCCAGCATTTT.

This clone was observed a handful of times. V usage is TRBV28 and J usage is TRBJ2-3; TRBD2 agrees at 12 bases. Germline CDR1 reads MDHEN; CDR2 reads SYDVKM. The CDR3 loop spans 16 amino acids. The ends lost 6 bases at V and 5 bases at J; junction bases unmatched: 9. The CDR3 sequence is CASRASGRGQRDTQYF. The CDR3 nucleotides are TGTGCCAGCAGGGCTAGCGGGAGGGGCCAGCGAGATACGCAGTATTTT.

The chain has TRBV5-6 and TRBJ2-1, with D perhaps TRBD1 (6 bases). CDR1 is SGHDT and CDR2 is YYEEEE in the germline V gene. With 4 bases removed from V and 5 bases from J, the gap between germline ends came to 13 bases. CDR3 length: 14 amino acids. CDR3 coding DNA: TGTGCCAGCAGCGACGGGACAACCCACAATGAGCAGTTCTTC. Translated, it gives CASSDGTTHNEQFF. Variable domain in full (rest from reference TRBV5-6 and TRBJ2-1): DAGVTQSPTHLIKTRGQQVTLRCSPKSGHDTVSWYQQALGQGPQFIFQYYEEEERQRGNFPDRFSGHQFPNYSSELNVNALLLGDSALYLCASSDGTTHNEQFFGPGTRLTVL.

This clone was observed a single time. This rearrangement joins TRBV27 to TRBJ1-2, with D tentatively TRBD1 (6 bases). The length of the CDR3 is 14 residues. Trimming took off 2 bases at V and 3 bases at J, with 10 bases between the two ends. From germline, CDR1 is MNHEY and CDR2 SMNVEV (reference sequence). CDR3 coding DNA: TGTGCCAGCAGTTTAGGGGGGGCAGACTATGGCTACACCTTC. Translating it yields CASSLGGADYGYTF.

The V and J genes are TRBV4-3 and TRBJ1-2; the D is unclear. The CDR3 is 15 amino acids. V shed 0 bases and J shed 4 bases, with 12 bases lying between them. CDR1 and CDR2 from the germline V gene are LGHNA and YSLEER. DNA for the CDR3: TGCGCCAGCAGCCAAGAGGCTTTTGCCTTCTATGGCTACACCTTC. Translated, it gives CASSQEAFAFYGYTF.

This sequence joins TRBV6-1 and TRBJ1-2; D call uncertain. Germline CDR1 MNHNS, CDR2 SASEGT. The V end lost 5 bases, the J end lost 3 bases, and 7 bases lay between the germline ends. CDR3 length: 12 amino acids. This CDR3 reads CASSFRDYGYTF. As DNA, the CDR3 is TGTGCCAGCAGTTTCCGGGACTATGGCTACACCTTC.

The chain recombines TRBV7-3 with TRBJ1-3; 8 bases agree with TRBD1. The J segment lost 2 bases and the V segment lost 5 bases, leaving 5 bases of the junction unmatched. This CDR3 comprises 15 residues. In germline, CDR1 is SGHTA, CDR2 FQGTGA. DNA of the CDR3: TGTGCCAGCAGCCCACAGGGGGGCCCTGGAAACACCATATATTTT. This gives the protein CASSPQGGPGNTIYF.

The chain couples TRBV9 to TRBJ2-2, with D hard to call. This CDR3 contains 15 residues. V was clipped by 1 base and J by 7 bases, with 14 bases between them. CDR1 is SGDLS and CDR2 is YYNGEE in the germline V gene. The CDR3 DNA follows: TGTGCCAGCAGCGTATCCCCAGGTTTCGACGGGGAGCTGTTTTTT. This codes for CASSVSPGFDGELFF.

The sample holds one count of this clone. CDR3 sequence (DNA): TGTGCCAGCAGCCAGGCGGGGTACGAGCAGTACTTC. Amino acids: CASSQAGYEQYF. The V gene is TRBV7-9, the J gene TRBJ2-7; TRBD2 is a possible D gene (6 bases). This CDR3 is built from 12 residues. Trimming shortened V by 5 bases and J by 4 bases, and 9 bases separated the two germline ends. Per the germline V gene, CDR1 is SEHNR and CDR2 is FQNEAQ (reference sequence).

V and J are TRBV7-9 and TRBJ2-7, with TRBD1 matching 8 bases. Germline assignment: CDR1 SEHNR and CDR2 FQNEAQ (reference sequence). V lost 1 base, J lost 7 bases, and 9 bases stayed unmatched. The CDR3 is 15 residues long. DNA for the CDR3: TGTGCCAGCAGCTTAGACCGGACAGGGCTCCGGGAGCAGTACTTC. Translation: CASSLDRTGLREQYF.

The gene calls are TRBV29-1 and TRBJ1-3; D is perhaps TRBD1 (6 bases). CDR3 length equals 15 residues. Germline V gives CDR1 SQVTM, CDR2 ANQGSEA. V lost 5 bases, J lost 0 bases, and 14 bases lay in between. This CDR3 reads CSVTGTLSSGNTIYF. CDR3 sequence (DNA): TGCAGCGTTACCGGGACACTAAGCTCTGGAAACACCATATATTTT.

The chain recombines TRBV5-4 with TRBJ2-5, with a weak D call TRBD2 (6 bases). The CDR3 sequence is 16 residues long. The V gene lost 2 bases and the J gene lost 3 bases, with 17 bases spanning the gap. CDR1 SGHNT and CDR2 YYREEE come from the germline V gene (reference sequence). The CDR3 DNA follows: TGTGCCAGCAGCTTCGGTCGCCGGGAGACCAAAGAGACCCAGTACTTC. It translates to CASSFGRRETKETQYF.